The 30 T cell receptor beta chains reported below all come from one sample, sequenced in a study of molecular identifiers for immune sequencing clone quantification. Using its own MiXCR run on the PCR reads, TCRdb lists one record per CDR3 protein. The sample lists 460,000 or so distinct CDR3 sequences, about a fifth occurring once. The sequenced material came from naive CD8+ T cells from blood, with Jurkat cell RNA spiked in. The subset denotes: FACS-sorted CD8+CD4-CCR7+CD45RA+ naive T cells. These TCRs come from a human donor in good health. Some libraries in this study had Jurkat cell RNA spiked in.

This chain connects TRBV6-6 to TRBJ2-3; 8 nucleotides align to TRBD2. Germline V CDR1 and CDR2: MNHNY, SVGAGI (reference sequence). Losses at the gene ends were 2 bases for V and 3 bases for J; bases not matched to a gene: 7. This CDR3 is built from 16 residues. In DNA, the CDR3 is TGTGCCAGCAGTTACACCGGGACTAGTTATACAGATACGCAGTATTTT. Translation: CASSYTGTSYTDTQYF.

This chain joins TRBV20-1 and TRBJ2-7; 7 bases align to TRBD1. This CDR3 contains 15 residues. V dropped 4 bases and J dropped 5; count of bases not matched to a gene: 14. Looked up from germline, CDR1 is DFQATT and CDR2 is SNEGSKA (reference sequence). The DNA of the CDR3 is TGCAGTGCTACTCAAACTGACAGGGATACCCACGAGCAGTACTTC. This sequence encodes CSATQTDRDTHEQYF.

A remark on this clonotype: This may stem from a read error, because a much larger clone lies one nucleotide away. The gene calls are TRBV10-3 and TRBJ2-7, with D unclear. CDR3 length equals 13 residues. Per germline, CDR1 ENHRY and CDR2 SYGVKD. The CDR3 protein is CAISEVPSYEQCF. CDR3 in DNA: TGTGCCATCAGTGAGGTCCCCTCCTACGAGCAGTGCTTC.

This clonotype showed up just a few times. The V call is TRBV13, the J call TRBJ2-7, with D possibly being TRBD1 or TRBD2 (5 bases each). CDR3 length: 16 residues. Trimming removed 2 bases at V and 2 bases at J, with 16 bases between. From germline, CDR1 is PRHDT and CDR2 FYEKMQ (reference sequence). The CDR3 DNA reads as TGTGCCAGCAGCTTACGTTTGGGGGTATCGACCTACGAGCAGTACTTC. Protein product: CASSLRLGVSTYEQYF.

This clonotype was counted many times. The chain carries TRBV28 and TRBJ1-5, with TRBD1 matching over 7 bases. This CDR3 is built from 13 residues. The germline gives CDR1 MDHEN, CDR2 SYDVKM. J was trimmed by 6 bases and V by 6 bases; bases with no gene match: 5. CDR3 in DNA: TGTGCCAGCAGGGTACAGGGGAGTCAGCCCCAGCATTTT. Protein sequence: CASRVQGSQPQHF.

The V and J genes are TRBV19 and TRBJ2-3; 8 bases align to TRBD2. The germline V gene has CDR1 LNHDA and CDR2 SQIVND (reference sequence). V was clipped by 4 bases and J by 1 base; unmatched bases: 4. The CDR3 extends over 15 amino acids. The CDR3, as DNA: TGTGCCAGTAGTACATTTAGCGGGGGCACAGATACGCAGTATTTT. Translating it yields CASSTFSGGTDTQYF.

This clonotype has at least ten counts. The V call is TRBV6-2 or TRBV6-3, the J call TRBJ2-7; weak D call: TRBD1 (5 bases). Germline CDR1 reads MNHEY; CDR2 reads SVGEGT. Deletions cut 2 bases from V and 3 bases from J, with 8 bases between. This CDR3 region has 13 residues. The CDR3 nucleotides are TGTGCCAGCAGTTACGGCAGGGTCTACGAGCAGTACTTC. Translated, it gives CASSYGRVYEQYF.

The chain joins TRBV4-2 to TRBJ2-1, with D perhaps matching TRBD2 (6 bases). Per germline, CDR1 LGHNA and CDR2 YNFKEQ. Trimming left V 4 bases short and J 4 bases short, with 14 bases between. The CDR3 sequence is 15 residues long. The chain's CDR3 is CASSPSLATYNEQFF. As DNA, the CDR3 is TGTGCCAGCAGCCCAAGTCTAGCGACTTACAATGAGCAGTTCTTC.

The chain couples TRBV9 to TRBJ2-7; 9 bases map to TRBD1. Germline lookup yields CDR1 SGDLS and CDR2 YYNGEE. The CDR3 loop spans 15 amino acids. V gave up 4 bases and J gave up 1 base; unmatched junction bases: 6. DNA for the CDR3: TGTGCCAGCAGCCCCGGACAGGGGCGGTCCTACGAGCAGTACTTC. Its protein product is CASSPGQGRSYEQYF. The whole variable domain, filled in from reference TRBV9 and TRBJ2-7, reads DSGVTQTPKHLITATGQRVTLRCSPRSGDLSVYWYQQSLDQGLQFLIQYYNGEERAKGNILERFSAQQFPDLHSELNLSSLELGDSALYFCASSPGQGRSYEQYFGPGTRLTVT.

The chain carries TRBV9 and TRBJ2-3; D remains unclear. Trimming cost V 0 bases and J 6 bases, with 11 bases left between them. Germline assignment: CDR1 SGDLS and CDR2 YYNGEE. CDR3 length: 14 residues. For the CDR3, the DNA is TGTGCCAGCAGCGTAGGGAGTCCGGTTGATACGCAGTATTTT. As protein: CASSVGSPVDTQYF.

The CDR3 DNA is TGTGCCAGTAGTCCTACCTACCCGGGACTAGCGGGAGACGGGGAGACCCAGTACTTC. The encoded protein is CASSPTYPGLAGDGETQYF. The gene calls are TRBV19 and TRBJ2-5, with 14 nucleotides matching TRBD2. This CDR3 is 19 amino acids long. Germline V gene lookup returns CDR1 LNHDA and CDR2 SQIVND (reference sequence). J gave up 5 bases and V 5 bases, and 16 bases lay outside the gene matches.

The rearrangement links TRBV9 to TRBJ2-3; D ambiguous. The CDR3 is 13 residues long. CDR1 and CDR2 from the germline V gene are SGDLS and YYNGEE. The V and J ends lost 0 bases and 2 bases respectively, with 4 bases between them. In nucleotides, the CDR3 is TGTGCCAGCAGCGTAGCCCTCACAGATACGCAGTATTTT. It codes for CASSVALTDTQYF.

The chain employs TRBV7-9 and TRBJ1-4; TRBD1 matches 7 bases. The ends lost 5 bases at V and 7 bases at J; junction bases unmatched: 10. The CDR3 is made up of 15 amino acids. Germline V gives CDR1 SEHNR, CDR2 FQNEAQ (reference sequence). The CDR3 loop reads CASSTSTGASEKLFF. Here the CDR3 DNA reads TGTGCCAGCAGCACGAGCACAGGGGCCAGTGAAAAACTGTTTTTT.

Notes on this clonotype: Germline is not matched at one junction end, which may reflect a read error. The rearrangement links TRBV27 to TRBJ2-3; D ambiguous. Germline lookup yields CDR1 MNHEY and CDR2 SMNVEV (reference sequence). The CDR3 runs to 14 residues. The CDR3 reads CAGSLSGYTDTQYF. CDR3 coding DNA: TGTGCCGGCAGTTTATCGGGCTATACAGATACGCAGTATTTT.

This clonotype occurred a few times. The rearrangement uses TRBV6-4 and TRBJ2-1; a weak D match, TRBD1 (5 bases). The V gene's germline CDR1 is MRHNA and CDR2 SNTAGT. CDR3 length equals 13 residues. V lost 2 bases, J lost 4 bases, and 6 bases lay in between. The chain's CDR3 is CASSDRQYNEQFF. CDR3 in DNA: TGTGCCAGCAGTGACCGACAGTACAATGAGCAGTTCTTC.

This clonotype was found many times. The J gene is TRBJ2-7, the V gene TRBV25-1; 7 bases agree with TRBD2. The V segment lost 3 bases and the J segment 3 bases; nucleotides outside the gene matches: 2. This CDR3 has 13 amino acids. The V gene's germline CDR1 is MGHDK and CDR2 SYGVNS. CDR3 loop: CASSERERYEQYF. The CDR3, as DNA: TGTGCCAGCAGTGAGCGGGAGCGCTACGAGCAGTACTTC.

The sample holds a few counts of this clonotype. The chain is built from TRBV25-1 and TRBJ2-7, with D uncertain. The germline gives CDR1 MGHDK, CDR2 SYGVNS. This CDR3 spans 13 amino acids. Trimming left V 3 bases short and J 1 base short, with 7 bases between. DNA of the CDR3: TGTGCCAGCAGTGACCTGGGGTCCTACGAGCAGTACTTC. Its protein product is CASSDLGSYEQYF.

The chain combines TRBV19 with TRBJ2-7, with TRBD2 matching over 8 bases. The CDR3 contains 14 residues. The V segment lost 5 bases and the J segment 3 bases; nucleotides outside the gene matches: 6. The germline V gene encodes CDR1 LNHDA and CDR2 SQIVND (reference sequence). For the CDR3, the DNA is TGTGCCAGTAGTCCCGCAGCGGGAGTCTACGAGCAGTACTTC. Translation: CASSPAAGVYEQYF.

This clonotype was picked up many times. V is TRBV6-2 or TRBV6-3 and J is TRBJ2-2, with D uncertain. CDR1 is MNHEY and CDR2 is SVGEGT in the germline V gene. V lost 0 bases and J 7 bases, leaving 3 bases between the germline ends. This CDR3 has 12 residues. Here the CDR3 reads CASSYSVGELFF. The CDR3 DNA reads TGTGCCAGCAGTTACTCAGTCGGGGAGCTGTTTTTT.

On this clonotype itself: Sequence at one end of the junction differs from germline and may be a read error. This rearrangement joins TRBV7-9 to TRBJ1-3; TRBD1 agrees at 7 bases. CDR3 length: 17 residues. Germline V gives CDR1 SEHNR, CDR2 FQNEAQ (reference sequence). The CDR3 coding sequence is TGTGCCAGCAGCTTGTTCAGCAGGGGGGTCACTGGAAACACCATACATTTT. It encodes CASSLFSRGVTGNTIHF. Full variable domain (outside the CDR3, taken from reference TRBV7-9 and TRBJ1-3): DTGVSQNPRHKITKRGQNVTFRCDPISEHNRLYWYRQTLGQGPEFLTYFQNEAQLEKSRLLSDRFSAERPKGSFSTLEIQRTEQGDSAMYLCASSLFSRGVTGNTIHFGEGSWLTVV.

With respect to this clonotype: A much larger clone lies one base from this, so it may be a read error. The CDR3 end shows no conserved phenylalanine or tryptophan, and so a read error is likely. The J gene is TRBJ2-3, the V gene TRBV4-1, with D hard to call. The CDR3 is 15 amino acids. Trimming shortened V by 0 bases and J by 3 bases, and 10 bases separated the two germline ends. CDR1 and CDR2 from the germline V gene are MGHRA and YSYEKL. CDR3 nucleotides: TGCGCCAGCAGCCAAGATGAATTACGGACAGATACGCAGTATCTT. This encodes CASSQDELRTDTQYL.

The gene calls are TRBV7-9 and TRBJ2-1, with D hard to call. V lost 6 bases to trimming and J lost 15 bases, with 9 bases between them. The germline CDR1 and CDR2 sequences are SEHNR and FQNEAQ (reference sequence). This CDR3 has 9 residues. DNA for the CDR3: TGTGCCAGCAGTCCAGTTGGGTTCTTC. This codes for CASSPVGFF.

This clonotype showed up many times. V usage is TRBV27 and J usage is TRBJ1-1, with D uncertain. V lost 2 bases and J 4 bases, leaving 11 bases between the germline ends. The CDR3 extends over 14 amino acids. The germline V gene encodes CDR1 MNHEY and CDR2 SMNVEV (reference sequence). In DNA, the CDR3 is TGTGCCAGCAGTTTAAGATATCAGAGCACTGAAGCTTTCTTT. Amino acid sequence: CASSLRYQSTEAFF.

This clonotype was observed a handful of times. The chain uses TRBV11-3 and TRBJ2-5; 7 bases fit TRBD2. V shed 5 bases, J shed 6 bases, and the junction held 12 bases outside the gene matches. This CDR3 is built from 15 residues. The germline V gene has CDR1 SGHNT and CDR2 YENEEA. The CDR3 DNA sequence: TGTGCCAGCAGCCAAAGGGGACGGGAGGATCAGACCCAGTACTTC. Translating it yields CASSQRGREDQTQYF.

The V call is TRBV20-1, the J call TRBJ2-5; 7 positions agree with TRBD1. The V gene end was trimmed by 5 bases and the J gene end by 4 bases; junction bases not matched to a gene: 16. The CDR3 sequence is 16 residues long. CDR1 is DFQATT, CDR2 SNEGSKA, per germline (reference sequence). In DNA, the CDR3 is TGCAGTGCTCCGAATCAATTGGACAGGTCCAGAGAGACCCAGTACTTC. It translates to CSAPNQLDRSRETQYF.

This clonotype appeared many times. The genes are TRBV29-1 and TRBJ2-3, with 8 bases identical to TRBD1. Germline CDR1 is SQVTM and CDR2 is ANQGSEA. The CDR3 length is 14 residues. V was pared by 4 bases and J by 3 bases, with 6 bases of the junction left unmatched. The CDR3 here is CSVAAGGLTDTQYF. In DNA form, the CDR3 reads TGCAGCGTTGCGGCAGGGGGCTTGACAGATACGCAGTATTTT.

Details on this clonotype: This may be a read error, as it is one base from a much larger clone. The gene calls are TRBV7-3 and TRBJ2-6, with D perhaps TRBD2 (6 bases). The V and J ends lost 5 bases and 4 bases respectively, with 12 bases between them. This CDR3 region has 15 residues. Germline loops: CDR1 SGHTA, CDR2 FQGTGA. The CDR3 DNA reads as TGTGCCAGCAGCCACTGGGAGGAAGGGGCCAACGTCCTGACTTTC. Protein sequence: CASSHWEEGANVLTF.

The chain joins TRBV20-1 to TRBJ2-7; D uncertain. CDR3 size: 14 residues. The germline V gene has CDR1 DFQATT and CDR2 SNEGSKA (reference sequence). Trimming took off 0 bases at V and 0 bases at J, with 9 bases between the two ends. The CDR3 DNA reads as TGCAGTGCTAGAGACCAATACAACTCCTACGAGCAGTACTTC. This encodes CSARDQYNSYEQYF.

The rearrangement links TRBV12-3 or TRBV12-4 to TRBJ2-2, with a tentative D call TRBD1 (5 bases). The ends were cut back, 4 bases at V and 3 bases at J, with 9 bases in the middle. The CDR3 covers 14 residues. The CDR3 loop is CASSSLRDTGELFF. CDR3 coding DNA: TGTGCCAGCAGTTCCCTCAGGGACACCGGGGAGCTGTTTTTT.

At least ten counts were recorded for this clonotype. The CDR3 nucleotides are TGTGCCACCAGCAGCCGCCTTGCAACTAATGAAAAACTGTTTTTT. It codes for CATSSRLATNEKLFF. The chain links TRBV15 to TRBJ1-4, with D uncertain. The V gene's germline CDR1 is LNHNV and CDR2 YYDKDF (reference sequence). The V end was cut by 3 bases, the J end by 0 bases, with 8 bases between. The CDR3 is 15 residues long. The complete variable domain, with remaining parts taken from reference TRBV15 and TRBJ1-4, reads DAMVIQNPRYQVTQFGKPVTLSCSQTLNHNVMYWYQQKSSQAPKLLFHYYDKDFNNEADTPDNFQSRRPNTSFCFLDIRSPGLGDTAMYLCATSSRLATNEKLFFGSGTQLSVL.